Presented here are 30 T cell receptor beta chains from one specimen sequenced in a study of persistence of HIV-infected CD4 T cells. This was the immunoSEQ version 4 assay in survey mode. Produced via immunoSEQ multiplex PCR; TCRdb's table is partial and in-frame only. The data show some 41,000 clones, approximately 84% seen once. Cells were stimulated with CMV-infected fibroblast lysates at roughly 10 ug/mL. Memory cells lacking CD40L and CD69 with high CD45RO were sorted. What these receptors recognize is not known. The sample consisted of CD4+ T cells sorted from PBMCs after approximately 19-hour stimulation, taken from a patient who received antiretroviral therapy. The receptor source for this set is an adult man with HIV who was CMV-seropositive.

The V gene is TRBV24-1, the J gene TRBJ2-3; D may match TRBD1 or TRBD2 (5 bases each). This CDR3 has 14 amino acids. CDR1 and CDR2 from the germline V gene are KGHDR and SFDVKD. V was clipped by 7 bases and J by 1 base, with 11 bases between them. The CDR3 sequence is CATSSGTRTDTQYF. CDR3 bases: TGTGCCACCAGCTCGGGGACCCGCACAGATACGCAGTATTTT.

By share, this clone ranks as medium-sized. V and J are TRBV2 and TRBJ1-3; D uncertain. The V gene lost 4 bases and the J gene lost 0 bases, with 13 bases spanning the gap. This CDR3 is 16 amino acids long. Germline CDR1 and CDR2: SNHLY and FYNNEI. CDR3 in amino acids: CASSGEQVVSGNTIYF. In nucleotides, the CDR3 is TGTGCCAGCAGTGGGGAGCAGGTCGTCTCTGGAAACACCATATATTTT.

The V and J genes are TRBV25-1 and TRBJ1-1, with TRBD1 matching 8 bases. The germline V gene has CDR1 MGHDK and CDR2 SYGVNS. V shed 7 bases and J 5 bases; nucleotides not matched to a gene: 6. This CDR3 comprises 13 residues. This CDR3 is CASTQQGATEAFF. The CDR3 nucleotides read TGTGCCAGCACCCAGCAGGGGGCTACTGAAGCTTTCTTT.

The chain uses TRBV15 and TRBJ1-1; TRBD1 might be the D (5 bases). Between the trimmed V and J ends, which lost 0 bases and 11 bases, there was a span of 13 bases. The CDR3 consists of 13 residues. From germline, CDR1 is LNHNV and CDR2 YYDKDF (reference sequence). As DNA, the CDR3 is TGTGCCACCAGCAGAGATTTGAGCAGGGAGGCTTTCTTT. This gives the protein CATSRDLSREAFF.

V and J are TRBV28 and TRBJ1-2; D is perhaps TRBD1 (5 bases). The ends were cut back, 8 bases at V and 4 bases at J, with 17 bases in the middle. Germline CDR1 reads MDHEN; CDR2 reads SYDVKM. The CDR3 loop spans 14 amino acids. The CDR3 here is CASGSATVTYGYTF. DNA for the CDR3: TGTGCCAGCGGATCCGCGACAGTAACCTATGGCTACACCTTC.

The chain joins TRBV7-9 to TRBJ1-2; D gene uncertain. The CDR3 spans 15 residues. V lost 4 bases to trimming and J lost 4 bases, with 16 bases between them. Germline CDR1 reads SEHNR; CDR2 reads FQNEAQ (reference sequence). CDR3 in amino acids: CASSSGVKEGYGYTF. The CDR3 coding sequence is TGTGCCAGCAGCTCGGGCGTTAAAGAAGGCTATGGCTACACCTTC.

This clone appeared a single time. As DNA, the CDR3 is TGCAGCGCTGGGGGCTTGAACACCGGGGAGCTGTTTTTT. Translated, it gives CSAGGLNTGELFF. V is TRBV29-1 and J is TRBJ2-2; tentative D call: TRBD1 (6 bases). This CDR3 is built from 13 residues. Germline V gene sequence: CDR1 SQVTM, CDR2 ANQGSEA. The germline V and J ends were trimmed by 7 bases and 1 base, with 10 bases remaining between them.

The chain couples TRBV7-9 to TRBJ1-1; 7 bases fit TRBD1. Looked up from germline, CDR1 is SEHNR and CDR2 is FQNEAQ (reference sequence). The CDR3 sequence is 14 residues long. Germline trimming cut 0 bases from V and 4 bases from J; bases unmatched to any gene: 2. The CDR3 sequence is CASSLAAGGTEAFF. The CDR3 DNA follows: TGTGCCAGCAGCTTAGCAGCAGGGGGCACTGAAGCTTTCTTT.

This chain connects TRBV5-1 to TRBJ2-1; possible D gene TRBD2, 6 bases. The CDR3 runs to 14 residues. In germline, CDR1 is SGHRS, CDR2 YFSETQ. Deletions cut 2 bases from V and 8 bases from J, with 14 bases between. The CDR3 DNA reads as TGCGCCAGCAGCTTCTTGTCGGGGGACGATGAGCAGTTCTTC. It encodes CASSFLSGDDEQFF.

The V call is TRBV4-2, the J call TRBJ2-6; D remains unclear. Germline V CDR1 and CDR2: LGHNA, YNFKEQ. The V end was cut by 4 bases, the J end by 4 bases, with 5 bases between. The CDR3 is 13 amino acids. The CDR3 DNA sequence: TGTGCCAGCAGCCTCTTAGGGGCCAACGTCCTGACTTTC. This gives the protein CASSLLGANVLTF.

This clone was seen a few times. This chain links TRBV14 with TRBJ2-3; 7 bases map to TRBD2. Trimming cost V 5 bases and J 0 bases; bases outside gene matches: 5. CDR1 is SGHDN, CDR2 FVKESK, per germline. The CDR3 consists of 15 residues. The CDR3 loop reads CASSSWRGSTDTQYF. CDR3 DNA: TGTGCCAGCAGCTCTTGGCGGGGGAGCACAGATACGCAGTATTTT.

The table lists this clone with a count of one. V usage is TRBV7-3 and J usage is TRBJ1-1; weak D call: TRBD1 (6 bases). V was pared by 0 bases and J by 5 bases, with 10 bases between. This CDR3 region has 14 residues. In germline, CDR1 is SGHTA, CDR2 FQGTGA. CDR3 sequence: CASSLTERGTEAFF. CDR3 coding DNA: TGTGCCAGCAGCTTAACGGAGAGGGGGACTGAAGCTTTCTTT. The full variable domain, completed using reference TRBV7-3 and TRBJ1-1, is GAGVSQTPSNKVTEKGKYVELRCDPISGHTALYWYRQSLGQGPEFLIYFQGTGAADDSGLPNDRFFAVRPEGSVSTLKIQRTERGDSAVYLCASSLTERGTEAFFGQGTRLTVV.

The V gene is TRBV18, the J gene TRBJ2-3; 7 bases line up with TRBD1. V lost 3 bases and J lost 1; bases outside the gene matches: 4. The CDR3 sequence is 15 residues long. Germline V gives CDR1 KGHSH, CDR2 LQKENI. CDR3 in DNA: TGTGCCAGCTCACCGGGAACAGGGGGCACAGATACGCAGTATTTT. Translated: CASSPGTGGTDTQYF.

The rearrangement uses TRBV5-6 and TRBJ1-6, with TRBD1 matching over 9 bases. Germline V CDR1 and CDR2: SGHDT, YYEEEE. CDR3 length: 15 residues. V shed 3 bases, J shed 10 bases, and the junction held 8 bases outside the gene matches. CDR3 region: CASSYTGQGESPLHF. The CDR3 DNA is TGTGCCAGCAGCTACACGGGACAGGGTGAATCACCCCTCCACTTT. The complete variable domain, with remaining parts taken from reference TRBV5-6 and TRBJ1-6, reads DAGVTQSPTHLIKTRGQQVTLRCSPKSGHDTVSWYQQALGQGPQFIFQYYEEEERQRGNFPDRFSGHQFPNYSSELNVNALLLGDSALYLCASSYTGQGESPLHFGNGTRLTVT.

This clone appeared once. The chain couples TRBV29-1 to TRBJ2-2; D may be TRBD1 or TRBD2 (5 bases each). The CDR3 loop spans 15 amino acids. V lost 4 bases and J lost 4, with 16 bases in between. The germline V gene has CDR1 SQVTM and CDR2 ANQGSEA. CDR3 loop: CSVVGTGRTTGELFF. The CDR3 DNA reads TGCAGCGTTGTTGGGACGGGTCGGACCACCGGGGAGCTGTTTTTT.

The DNA for the CDR3 is TGTGCCAGCTCACGCACCGGAATGGCAGGCTCTGGAAACACCATATATTTT. Protein product: CASSRTGMAGSGNTIYF. V gene TRBV18 combines with J gene TRBJ1-3, with D hard to call. Germline-derived CDR1 and CDR2 are KGHSH and LQKENI. The CDR3 has 17 residues. Trimming pared 4 bases from V and 0 bases from J, leaving 16 bases between.

The rearrangement joins TRBV5-4 to TRBJ2-6, with TRBD1 matching over 10 bases. The germline gives CDR1 SGHNT, CDR2 YYREEE (reference sequence). V lost 4 bases and J lost 0; bases outside the gene matches: 7. The CDR3 covers 18 residues. CDR3 nucleotide sequence: TGTGCCAGCAGCAAGGGACAGGGGCTCCGCTCTGGGGCCAACGTCCTGACTTTC. It codes for CASSKGQGLRSGANVLTF.

The genes are TRBV5-1 and TRBJ1-4; D is perhaps TRBD1 (6 bases). The V end was cut by 4 bases, the J end by 0 bases, with 19 bases between. The length of the CDR3 is 18 residues. The germline CDR1 and CDR2 sequences are SGHRS and YFSETQ. Here the CDR3 DNA reads TGCGCCAGCAGCCGGGGGGGGACACCCGCCGCAACTAATGAAAAACTGTTTTTT. This sequence encodes CASSRGGTPAATNEKLFF.

The chain has TRBV30 and TRBJ1-3, with 9 bases lining up with TRBD1. Germline CDR1 and CDR2: GTSNPN and SVGIG (reference sequence). The CDR3 has 14 residues. The V segment lost 3 bases and the J segment 4 bases; nucleotides outside the gene matches: 4. The CDR3 DNA sequence: TGTGCCTGGAGGGGGACAGGGACCGGAAACACCATATATTTT. The encoded protein is CAWRGTGTGNTIYF.

J is TRBJ1-2 and V is TRBV5-1; TRBD1 matches at 7 bases. The CDR3 is 14 amino acids. CDR1 SGHRS and CDR2 YFSETQ come from the germline V gene. With 0 bases clipped from V and 6 bases from J, the junction kept 5 bases outside the gene matches. The CDR3 sequence: CASSLGQGSHGYTF. CDR3 in DNA: TGCGCCAGCAGCTTGGGACAGGGATCCCATGGCTACACCTTC. The full variable domain, completed using reference TRBV5-1 and TRBJ1-2, is KAGVTQTPRYLIKTRGQQVTLSCSPISGHRSVSWYQQTPGQGLQFLFEYFSETQRNKGNFPGRFSGRQFSNSRSEMNVSTLELGDSALYLCASSLGQGSHGYTFGSGTRLTVV.

Here the CDR3 reads CASSYAPRVTEAFF. The CDR3 DNA sequence: TGTGCCAGCAGTTACGCGCCTAGAGTCACTGAAGCTTTCTTT. The rearrangement joins TRBV6-5 to TRBJ1-1; D remains ambiguous. The CDR3 has 14 amino acids. The germline V and J ends were trimmed by 2 bases and 4 bases, with 11 bases remaining between them. The germline V gene has CDR1 MNHEY and CDR2 SVGAGI.

The chain has TRBV5-4 and TRBJ2-6, with D tentatively TRBD2 (5 bases). The CDR3 has 17 residues. Germline values: CDR1 SGHNT, CDR2 YYREEE (reference sequence). V dropped 4 bases and J dropped 1 base, with 15 bases sitting between them. In nucleotides, the CDR3 is TGTGCCAGCAGCCCGGGCTCCCCGGGGTCTGGGGCCAACGTCCTGACTTTC. Translating it yields CASSPGSPGSGANVLTF.

The chain has TRBV7-8 and TRBJ2-4; TRBD2 might be the D (7 bases). The CDR3 runs to 19 residues. Trimming removed 5 bases at V and 0 bases at J, with 23 bases between. Germline V gene sequence: CDR1 SGHVS, CDR2 FQNEAQ. CDR3 sequence: CASSPRGRETPLAKNIQYF. CDR3 DNA: TGTGCCAGCAGCCCAAGGGGGAGGGAGACCCCGCTAGCCAAAAACATTCAGTACTTC.

The CDR3 loop is CASSRKGQGEYEQYF. CDR3 DNA sequence: TGTGCCAGTTCGCGGAAGGGGCAGGGGGAATACGAGCAGTACTTC. V and J are TRBV19 and TRBJ2-7; 7 bases map to TRBD1. Per germline, CDR1 LNHDA and CDR2 SQIVND (reference sequence). This CDR3 comprises 15 residues. The J segment lost 4 bases and the V segment lost 8 bases, leaving 14 bases of the junction unmatched.

The chain couples TRBV29-1 to TRBJ2-2, with 10 bases that match TRBD2. The ends lost 6 bases at V and 3 bases at J; junction bases unmatched: 4. This CDR3 contains 14 residues. CDR1 is SQVTM, CDR2 ANQGSEA, per germline. CDR3 sequence: CSVKRGGDTGELFF. Here the CDR3 DNA reads TGCAGCGTAAAGCGGGGGGGAGACACCGGGGAGCTGTTTTTT.

The J gene is TRBJ2-3, the V gene TRBV3-1 (or the pseudogene TRBV3-2); 10 bases line up with TRBD2. The CDR3 is made up of 15 amino acids. Unmatched junction bases numbered 5, after V lost 3 bases and J lost 5 bases. The germline CDR1 and CDR2 sequences are LGHDT and YNNKEL (reference sequence). CDR3 amino acids: CASSHFGLAEDTQYF. In DNA, the CDR3 is TGTGCCAGCAGCCATTTTGGACTAGCGGAAGATACGCAGTATTTT.

This chain uses TRBV7-9 with TRBJ1-1; D unresolved. Per germline, CDR1 SEHNR and CDR2 FQNEAQ (reference sequence). V lost 2 bases and J 1 base, leaving 5 bases between the germline ends. The CDR3 is 13 amino acids. CDR3 region: CASSLLGNTEAFF. The DNA of the CDR3 is TGTGCCAGCAGCTTACTAGGGAACACTGAAGCTTTCTTT.

The chain couples TRBV19 to TRBJ1-5; maybe TRBD1 (6 bases). The V end lost 7 bases, the J end lost 6 bases, and 13 bases lay between the germline ends. In germline, CDR1 is LNHDA, CDR2 SQIVND (reference sequence). The CDR3 covers 13 residues. CDR3 loop: CASTSRGAQPQHF. The CDR3 region has the DNA TGTGCCAGTACCTCTCGGGGGGCTCAGCCCCAGCATTTT.

This chain connects TRBV7-9 to TRBJ2-7, with D tentatively TRBD1 (5 bases). The length of the CDR3 is 12 residues. CDR1 and CDR2 (germline): SEHNR, FQNEAQ (reference sequence). V gave up 4 bases and J gave up 4 bases, with 8 bases separating them. This CDR3 reads CASSSGQYEQYF. Here the CDR3 DNA reads TGTGCCAGCAGCTCAGGACAATACGAGCAGTACTTC.

The chain links TRBV19 to TRBJ1-1; D unclear. The length of the CDR3 is 15 residues. Trimming left V 6 bases short and J 0 bases short, with 14 bases between. The V gene's germline CDR1 is LNHDA and CDR2 SQIVND (reference sequence). In DNA form, the CDR3 reads TGTGCCAGTAGATTCATAAGCCGGATGAACACTGAAGCTTTCTTT. As protein: CASRFISRMNTEAFF.